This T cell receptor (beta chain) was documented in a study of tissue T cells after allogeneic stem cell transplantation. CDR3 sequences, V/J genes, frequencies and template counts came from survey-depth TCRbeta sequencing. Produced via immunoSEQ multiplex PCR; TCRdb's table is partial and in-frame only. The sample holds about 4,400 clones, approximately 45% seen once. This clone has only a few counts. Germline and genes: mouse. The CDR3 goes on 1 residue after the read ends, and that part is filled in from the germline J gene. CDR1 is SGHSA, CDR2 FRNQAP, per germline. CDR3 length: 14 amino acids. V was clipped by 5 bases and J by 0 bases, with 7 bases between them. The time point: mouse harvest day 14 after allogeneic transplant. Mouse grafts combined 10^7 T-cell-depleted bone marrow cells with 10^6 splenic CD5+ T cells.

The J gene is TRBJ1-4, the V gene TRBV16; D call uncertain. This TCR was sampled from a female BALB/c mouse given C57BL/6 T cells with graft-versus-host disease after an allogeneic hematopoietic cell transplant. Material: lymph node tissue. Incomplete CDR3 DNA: TGTGCAAGCAGCGGTGAAGTTTCCAACGAAAGATTATTT. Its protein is CASSGEVSNERLF. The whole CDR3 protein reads CASSGEVSNERLFF.